One and the same sample provided the 30 T cell receptor beta chains below, sequenced in a study of T cell responses to AZD1222 COVID-19 vaccine. Clones were sequenced by immunoSEQ multiplex PCR, and TCRdb holds only the in-frame ones, with some missing. The sample shows around 150,000 clones, around four fifths of them seen only once. The sample here was peripheral blood, taken on day 0 of AZD1222 vaccination. These receptors all stem from an adult in good health.

The CDR3 DNA reads TGCGCCAGCAGCCCTGGACGGATGAACACTGAAGCTTTCTTT. It specifies CASSPGRMNTEAFF. The chain links TRBV5-1 to TRBJ1-1; D is unclear. Germline values: CDR1 SGHRS, CDR2 YFSETQ. The V end lost 4 bases, the J end lost 0 bases, and 10 bases lay between the germline ends. CDR3 length equals 14 residues.

The chain couples TRBV19 to TRBJ2-1; 10 bases are shared with TRBD1. Trimming at V came to 2 bases and at J to 0 bases, leaving 19 bases not matched to a gene. Germline V gene lookup returns CDR1 LNHDA and CDR2 SQIVND (reference sequence). The CDR3 extends over 22 amino acids. In DNA form, the CDR3 reads TGTGCCAGTAGTATATCGTCCGCCCCCGGGACAGGGGTTTCGGTCTCCTACAATGAGCAGTTCTTC. It is translated as CASSISSAPGTGVSVSYNEQFF.

Only one count was recorded for this clone. Written as DNA, the CDR3 is TGTGCCACCAGTGATCGGACAGGGCGGGCGGGGGAGCTGTTTTTT. It codes for CATSDRTGRAGELFF. The chain has TRBV24-1 and TRBJ2-2, with TRBD1 matching 8 bases. This CDR3 contains 15 residues. Germline CDR1 reads KGHDR; CDR2 reads SFDVKD. V lost 3 bases, J lost 8 bases, and 7 bases stayed unmatched.

A note on this clone: This sample includes further DNA sequences coding for the same CDR3. The chain uses TRBV5-4 and TRBJ1-1, with unresolved D. Germline loops: CDR1 SGHNT, CDR2 YYREEE (reference sequence). Trimming removed 4 bases at V and 3 bases at J, with 4 bases between. The CDR3 is made up of 11 amino acids. CDR3: CASSRDTEAFF. The CDR3, as DNA: TGTGCCAGCAGCCGTGACACTGAAGCTTTCTTT.

This clone was seen a handful of times. V is TRBV18 and J is TRBJ1-2; D uncertain. V was cut by 5 bases and J by 4 bases, with 17 bases left in between. The germline V gene encodes CDR1 KGHSH and CDR2 LQKENI. The CDR3 is 15 amino acids. The CDR3 is CASSIEPADIYGYTF. Written as DNA, the CDR3 is TGTGCCAGCTCAATCGAACCCGCAGATATCTATGGCTACACCTTC.

J is TRBJ2-1 and V is TRBV15; D is tentatively TRBD1 or TRBD2 (5 bases each). This CDR3 has 17 residues. The germline gives CDR1 LNHNV, CDR2 YYDKDF (reference sequence). V lost 0 bases, J lost 3 bases, and 15 bases lay in between. This CDR3 reads CATSREKGTLLYNEQFF. The CDR3 nucleotides are TGTGCCACCAGCAGAGAAAAGGGGACCCTACTCTACAATGAGCAGTTCTTC.

The chain links TRBV9 to TRBJ2-6; 11 bases align to TRBD2. There are 18 residues in the CDR3. The ends lost 4 bases at V and 0 bases at J; junction bases unmatched: 6. The germline V gene has CDR1 SGDLS and CDR2 YYNGEE. The CDR3 is CASSPTSGDYSGANVLTF. CDR3 nucleotide sequence: TGTGCCAGCAGCCCGACTAGCGGGGATTACTCTGGGGCCAACGTCCTGACTTTC.

The V call is TRBV5-1, the J call TRBJ1-2; tentatively, D is TRBD1 (6 bases). From germline, CDR1 is SGHRS and CDR2 YFSETQ. Trimming removed 6 bases at V and 4 bases at J, with 16 bases between. The CDR3 covers 14 residues. The chain's CDR3 is CASKDGGPGYGYTF. CDR3 sequence (DNA): TGCGCCAGCAAAGACGGGGGGCCGGGCTATGGCTACACCTTC.

This rearrangement joins TRBV5-4 to TRBJ1-1; D might be TRBD1 (5 bases). The V and J ends lost 0 bases and 3 bases respectively, with 15 bases between them. This CDR3 region has 16 residues. Looked up from germline, CDR1 is SGHNT and CDR2 is YYREEE (reference sequence). The CDR3 region has the DNA TGTGCCAGCAGCTTGGATCCCGGGGGATACGACACTGAAGCTTTCTTT. The encoded protein is CASSLDPGGYDTEAFF.

The genes are TRBV6-6 and TRBJ2-6, with 9 positions matching TRBD1. The junction had 7 bases not matched to a gene; V was cut back by 5 bases and J by 14 bases. Per the germline V gene, CDR1 is MNHNY and CDR2 is SVGAGI (reference sequence). The CDR3 length is 13 residues. CDR3 sequence reads: CASSGQGKDFLTF. In nucleotides, the CDR3 is TGTGCCAGCAGTGGACAGGGGAAAGACTTCCTGACTTTC.

This clone was seen only a few times. V usage is TRBV5-1 and J usage is TRBJ2-5; 10 nucleotides match TRBD2. The CDR3 sequence is 15 residues long. The germline V gene encodes CDR1 SGHRS and CDR2 YFSETQ. J was trimmed by 1 base and V by 6 bases; bases with no gene match: 6. CDR3: CASTYSGGPQETQYF. CDR3 sequence (DNA): TGCGCCAGCACCTATAGCGGGGGGCCCCAAGAGACCCAGTACTTC.

Worth noting for this clone: Other DNA sequences within the sample encode an identical CDR3. This chain links TRBV29-1 with TRBJ1-1, with D perhaps TRBD1 (6 bases). Germline-derived CDR1 and CDR2 are SQVTM and ANQGSEA. Trimming removed 4 bases from V and 1 base from J, with 7 bases in between. The CDR3 consists of 12 residues. The DNA of the CDR3 is TGCAGCGTTGTAGGGGGGAACACTGAAGCTTTCTTT. Translating gives CSVVGGNTEAFF.

The V call is TRBV28, the J call TRBJ2-7; TRBD1 is a possible D gene (6 bases). Germline CDR1 is MDHEN and CDR2 is SYDVKM. Trimming cost V 6 bases and J 3 bases, with 12 bases left between them. CDR3 length equals 13 residues. CDR3 protein: CASRRGQLYEQYF. CDR3 DNA sequence: TGTGCCAGCAGACGAGGACAGCTCTACGAGCAGTACTTC. Variable domain in full (rest from reference TRBV28 and TRBJ2-7): DVKVTQSSRYLVKRTGEKVFLECVQDMDHENMFWYRQDPGLGLRLIYFSYDVKMKEKGDIPEGYSVSREKKERFSLILESASTNQTSMYLCASRRGQLYEQYFGPGTRLTVT.

The CDR3 here is CASSRPQPGSSYNEQFF. The CDR3 DNA follows: TGTGCCAGCAGCCGCCCCCAGCCTGGAAGCTCCTACAATGAGCAGTTCTTC. The gene calls are TRBV3-1 (or the pseudogene TRBV3-2) and TRBJ2-1; D gene unclear. Germline CDR1 is LGHDT and CDR2 is YNNKEL (reference sequence). With 4 bases removed from V and 0 bases from J, the gap between germline ends came to 16 bases. The CDR3 extends over 17 amino acids.

The gene calls are TRBV19 and TRBJ1-1, with TRBD1 matching 11 bases. The germline gives CDR1 LNHDA, CDR2 SQIVND (reference sequence). The CDR3 is made up of 17 amino acids. V shed 4 bases and J 9 bases; nucleotides not matched to a gene: 16. The CDR3 DNA follows: TGTGCCAGTAGTAGCGGGACAGGGGGTGATCGTCGGGGGAAAGCTTTCTTT. The encoded protein is CASSSGTGGDRRGKAFF.

The chain employs TRBV18 and TRBJ1-5, with TRBD1 as a possible D gene (5 bases). The CDR3 is 13 residues long. Trimming stripped 4 bases from V and 10 bases from J, with 14 bases between. Germline CDR1 reads KGHSH; CDR2 reads LQKENI. CDR3 loop: CASSLSQGTPQHF. CDR3 coding DNA: TGTGCCAGCTCACTATCTCAGGGCACACCCCAGCATTTT.

This chain joins TRBV3-1 (or the pseudogene TRBV3-2) and TRBJ2-1, with TRBD2 identical over 11 bases. CDR3 length equals 16 residues. The V and J ends lost 1 base and 3 bases, in that order; junction bases with no gene match: 2. Germline CDR1 is LGHDT and CDR2 is YNNKEL (reference sequence). For the CDR3, the DNA is TGTGCCAGCAGCCAAGGACTAGCGGGGTTCTACAATGAGCAGTTCTTC. Protein sequence: CASSQGLAGFYNEQFF.

In its sample, this clone was seen a few times. The chain carries TRBV5-1 and TRBJ2-7; no clear D. This CDR3 has 15 amino acids. Germline CDR1 SGHRS, CDR2 YFSETQ. V was trimmed by 0 bases and J by 0 bases, leaving 10 bases between them. This CDR3 reads CASSLASSSSYEQYF. As DNA, the CDR3 is TGCGCCAGCAGCTTGGCCTCGTCGAGCTCCTACGAGCAGTACTTC.

The gene calls are TRBV18 and TRBJ1-1, with 7 bases lining up with TRBD1. CDR3 length equals 19 residues. V was pared by 2 bases and J by 5 bases, with 20 bases of the junction left unmatched. Looked up from germline, CDR1 is KGHSH and CDR2 is LQKENI. The chain's CDR3 is CASSPSPFRGRQGVTEAFF. The CDR3 DNA reads as TGTGCCAGCTCACCATCCCCTTTTCGGGGCAGGCAGGGGGTAACTGAAGCTTTCTTT.

The chain combines TRBV6-1 with TRBJ1-5; D might be TRBD1 (5 bases). Germline CDR1 MNHNS, CDR2 SASEGT. This CDR3 has 16 amino acids. V lost 4 bases and J 2 bases, leaving 15 bases between the germline ends. In DNA, the CDR3 is TGTGCCAGCAGTGGGTCGGGACTTCGCGGCAATCAGCCCCAGCATTTT. Protein product: CASSGSGLRGNQPQHF.

About this clone itself: The sample holds other DNA sequences that translate to the same CDR3. V is TRBV6-1 and J is TRBJ1-1; possible D gene TRBD1, 5 bases. CDR1 is MNHNS and CDR2 is SASEGT in the germline V gene. V lost 3 bases and J 5 bases, leaving 16 bases between the germline ends. CDR3 length equals 15 residues. The CDR3 region is CASSESPLGGTEAFF. CDR3 coding DNA: TGTGCCAGCAGTGAGAGCCCCCTTGGGGGGACTGAAGCTTTCTTT.

This chain links TRBV28 with TRBJ1-4; D perhaps matches TRBD1 (5 bases). The CDR3 runs 15 residues. CDR1 and CDR2 (germline): MDHEN, SYDVKM. Deletions cut 4 bases from V and 0 bases from J, with 9 bases between. The CDR3 DNA reads as TGTGCCAGCAGTTCCGGGGCATCAACTAATGAAAAACTGTTTTTT. The encoded protein is CASSSGASTNEKLFF.

The rearrangement joins TRBV27 to TRBJ1-2; no clear D. Germline CDR1 reads MNHEY; CDR2 reads SMNVEV (reference sequence). This CDR3 contains 12 residues. Trimming cost V 5 bases and J 6 bases, with 10 bases left between them. The CDR3 DNA sequence: TGTGCCAGCAGTCCCCCTGAGGATGGCTACACCTTC. Its translation: CASSPPEDGYTF.

The V and J genes are TRBV5-1 and TRBJ1-1; D is perhaps TRBD1 (5 bases). The CDR3 length is 16 residues. Trimming removed 5 bases at V and 0 bases at J, with 17 bases between. From germline, CDR1 is SGHRS and CDR2 YFSETQ. The CDR3 nucleotides are TGCGCCAGCAGAAATTTTATAGGGGCGTTGAACACTGAAGCTTTCTTT. This codes for CASRNFIGALNTEAFF.

The chain combines TRBV28 with TRBJ1-1; D possibly corresponds to TRBD1 (5 bases). Germline assignment: CDR1 MDHEN and CDR2 SYDVKM. There are 15 residues in the CDR3. The germline V and J ends were trimmed by 4 bases and 8 bases, with 20 bases remaining between them. CDR3 sequence reads: CASSSPGLAGSEAFF. The CDR3 DNA reads TGTGCCAGCAGTTCTCCGGGACTGGCCGGTTCGGAAGCTTTCTTT. Variable domain in full (rest from reference TRBV28 and TRBJ1-1): DVKVTQSSRYLVKRTGEKVFLECVQDMDHENMFWYRQDPGLGLRLIYFSYDVKMKEKGDIPEGYSVSREKKERFSLILESASTNQTSMYLCASSSPGLAGSEAFFGQGTRLTVV.

The chain has TRBV5-6 and TRBJ2-7; TRBD1 matches 10 bases. Germline lookup yields CDR1 SGHDT and CDR2 YYEEEE. After removal of 0 bases from V and 4 bases from J, the junction contained 1 base not matched to a gene. The CDR3 length is 14 residues. The chain's CDR3 is CASSLGTGGYEQYF. CDR3 sequence (DNA): TGTGCCAGCAGCTTGGGGACAGGGGGATACGAGCAGTACTTC.

CDR3 bases: TGTGCCAGCAGTAGAGGGTCGCAGCCCCAGCATTTT. Encoded protein: CASSRGSQPQHF. The chain recombines TRBV27 with TRBJ1-5; no firm D call. The V end was cut by 5 bases, the J end by 7 bases, with 9 bases between. Germline CDR1 reads MNHEY; CDR2 reads SMNVEV (reference sequence). This CDR3 has 12 residues.

This chain's CDR3 is CASSLAWGLGGYTF. CDR3 nucleotide sequence: TGTGCCAGCAGCCTCGCATGGGGTTTAGGTGGCTACACCTTC. The chain is built from TRBV28 and TRBJ1-2; D is unresolved. Trimming stripped 6 bases from V and 7 bases from J, with 18 bases between. The CDR3 is 14 amino acids. Germline CDR1 MDHEN, CDR2 SYDVKM.

The chain links TRBV19 to TRBJ2-3; possibly TRBD2 for D (6 bases). Trimming removed 5 bases at V and 3 bases at J, with 18 bases between. The CDR3 runs to 16 residues. The germline V gene encodes CDR1 LNHDA and CDR2 SQIVND (reference sequence). CDR3 nucleotide sequence: TGTGCCAGTAGTCTTACTGCCGGGACTCCTACAGATACGCAGTATTTT. Residues: CASSLTAGTPTDTQYF.

The chain recombines TRBV10-3 with TRBJ1-2; TRBD1 might be the D (6 bases). The CDR3 runs to 13 residues. Germline V gene data show CDR1 as ENHRY and CDR2 as SYGVKD. V lost 3 bases, J lost 7 bases, and 12 bases lay in between. The DNA for the CDR3 is TGTGCCATCAGTGACGGGGGGCCCCTTGGCTACACCTTC. The encoded protein is CAISDGGPLGYTF.